The source of this T cell receptor beta chain is a study of blood T cell repertoires in COVID-19. Whole-study context: In each case, the material was cDNA or gDNA derived from T cells, B-cell-depleted T cells, or PBMCs.

One Seattle source followed patients from active infection through their disease course. Per germline, CDR1 LNHDA and CDR2 SQIVND (reference sequence). The CDR3 extends over 18 amino acids. Trimming stripped 0 bases from V and 6 bases from J, with 21 bases between. Original processing methods: The authors estimated nucleated cell counts from reference gene primer amplification. Libraries were prepared by immunoSEQ multiplex PCR; TCRdb keeps only in-frame clonotypes and omits some of them. The V and J calls and clone size are taken from that table; D and trimming were inferred from the DNA. The sample records around 120,000 clones, around 89% being singletons.

This receptor was obtained from a woman aged 55-70 years with COVID-19, enrolled during active disease. This chain links TRBV19 with TRBJ2-1; D perhaps matches TRBD1 (5 bases). The sample comprised peripheral blood. DNA of the CDR3: TGTGCCAGTAGTATAGATCTCCCCAGGGTAACTCGATTCAATGAGCAGTTCTTC. Its translation: CASSIDLPRVTRFNEQFF.